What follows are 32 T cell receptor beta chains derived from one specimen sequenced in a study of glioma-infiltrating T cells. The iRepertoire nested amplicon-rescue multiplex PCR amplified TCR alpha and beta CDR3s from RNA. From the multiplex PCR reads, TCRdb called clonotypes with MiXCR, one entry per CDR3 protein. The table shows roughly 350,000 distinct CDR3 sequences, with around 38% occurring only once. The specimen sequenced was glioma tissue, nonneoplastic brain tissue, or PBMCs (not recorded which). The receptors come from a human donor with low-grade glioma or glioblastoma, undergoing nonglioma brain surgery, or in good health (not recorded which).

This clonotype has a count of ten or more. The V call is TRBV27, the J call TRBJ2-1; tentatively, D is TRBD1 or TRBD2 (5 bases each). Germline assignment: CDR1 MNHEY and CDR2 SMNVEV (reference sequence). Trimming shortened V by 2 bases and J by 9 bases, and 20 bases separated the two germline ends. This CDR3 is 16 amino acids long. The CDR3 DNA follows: TGTGCCAGCAGTTTAGGAGGCAGGGTGTTATTGACTGAGCAGTTCTTC. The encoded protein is CASSLGGRVLLTEQFF.

DNA of the CDR3: TGCAGTGCAGGAGGTGGCGGGAGCTCCTACAATGAGCAGTTCTTC. Protein sequence: CSAGGGGSSYNEQFF. V and J are TRBV20-1 and TRBJ2-1, with TRBD2 identical over 7 bases. This CDR3 has 15 amino acids. CDR1 and CDR2 from the germline V gene are DFQATT and SNEGSKA (reference sequence). V lost 6 bases to trimming and J lost 0 bases; unmatched junction nucleotides: 8.

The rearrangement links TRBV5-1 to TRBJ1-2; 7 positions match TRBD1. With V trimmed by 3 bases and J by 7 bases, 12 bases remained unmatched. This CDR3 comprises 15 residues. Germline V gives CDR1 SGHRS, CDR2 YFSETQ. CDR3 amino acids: CASSSKLGGEFGYTF. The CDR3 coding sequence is TGCGCCAGCAGCTCCAAACTAGGGGGCGAGTTTGGCTACACCTTC.

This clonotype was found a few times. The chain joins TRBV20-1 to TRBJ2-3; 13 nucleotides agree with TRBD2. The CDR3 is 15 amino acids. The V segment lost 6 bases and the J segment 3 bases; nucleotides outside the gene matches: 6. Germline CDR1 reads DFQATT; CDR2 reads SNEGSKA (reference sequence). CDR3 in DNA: TGCAGTGCGGAACCGACTAGCGGGAGGACAGATACGCAGTATTTT. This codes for CSAEPTSGRTDTQYF.

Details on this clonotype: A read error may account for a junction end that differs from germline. CDR3 protein: CASSQGIPTNQPQHF. The CDR3 bases are TGCGCCAGCAGCCAGGGGATCCCTACCAATCAGCCCCAGCATTTT. The J gene is TRBJ1-5, the V gene TRBV7-2; weak D call: TRBD1 (6 bases). The germline gives CDR1 SGHTA, CDR2 FQGNSA. CDR3 size: 15 residues. Drawing the rest from reference TRBV7-2 and TRBJ1-5, the complete variable domain is GAGVSQSPSNKVTEKGKDVELRCDPISGHTALYWYRQSLGQGLEFLIYFQGNSAPDKSGLPSDRFSAERTGGSVSTLTIQRTQQEDSAVYLCASSQGIPTNQPQHFGDGTRLSIL.

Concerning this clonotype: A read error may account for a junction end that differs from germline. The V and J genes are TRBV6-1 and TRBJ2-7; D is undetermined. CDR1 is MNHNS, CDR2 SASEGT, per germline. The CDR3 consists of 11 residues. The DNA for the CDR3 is TGTGCCAGCCAAGCTTTCTACGAGCAGTGCTTC. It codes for CASQAFYEQCF.

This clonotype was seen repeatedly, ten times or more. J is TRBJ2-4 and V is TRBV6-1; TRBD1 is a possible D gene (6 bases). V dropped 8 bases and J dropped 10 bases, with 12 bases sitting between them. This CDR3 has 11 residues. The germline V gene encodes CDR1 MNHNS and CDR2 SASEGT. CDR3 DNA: TGTGCCAGCGGTAACAGGGCTATTCAGTACTTC. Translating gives CASGNRAIQYF.

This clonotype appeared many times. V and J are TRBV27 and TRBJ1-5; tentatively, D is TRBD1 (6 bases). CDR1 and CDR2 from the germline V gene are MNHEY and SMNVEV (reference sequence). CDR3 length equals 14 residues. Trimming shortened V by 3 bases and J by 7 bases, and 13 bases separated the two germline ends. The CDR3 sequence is CASSLRGAGQPQHF. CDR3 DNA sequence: TGTGCCAGCAGTTTGCGGGGGGCCGGACAGCCCCAGCATTTT.

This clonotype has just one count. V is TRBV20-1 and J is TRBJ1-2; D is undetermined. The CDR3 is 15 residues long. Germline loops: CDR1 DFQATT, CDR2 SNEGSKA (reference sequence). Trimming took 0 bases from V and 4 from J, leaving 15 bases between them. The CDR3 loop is CSARDSGRASYGYTF. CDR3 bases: TGCAGTGCTAGAGATAGCGGGAGGGCCTCCTATGGCTACACCTTC.

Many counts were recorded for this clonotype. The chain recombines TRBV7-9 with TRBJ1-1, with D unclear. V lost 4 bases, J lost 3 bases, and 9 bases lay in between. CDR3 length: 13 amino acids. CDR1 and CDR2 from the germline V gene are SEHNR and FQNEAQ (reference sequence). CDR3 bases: TGTGCCAGCAGCTATAGTTGGGACACTGAAGCTTTCTTT. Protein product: CASSYSWDTEAFF.

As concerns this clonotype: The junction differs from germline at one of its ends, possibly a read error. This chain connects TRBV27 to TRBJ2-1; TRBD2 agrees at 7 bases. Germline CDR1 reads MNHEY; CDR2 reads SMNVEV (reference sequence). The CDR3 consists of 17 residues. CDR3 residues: CATSDGGGGGTRNEQFF. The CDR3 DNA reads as TGTGCCACCAGTGATGGGGGGGGTGGGGGTACTAGGAATGAGCAGTTCTTC.

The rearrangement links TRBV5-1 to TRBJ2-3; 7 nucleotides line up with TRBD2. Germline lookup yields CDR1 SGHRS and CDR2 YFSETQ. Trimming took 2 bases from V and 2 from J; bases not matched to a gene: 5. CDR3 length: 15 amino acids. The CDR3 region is CASSLVSGDTDTQYF. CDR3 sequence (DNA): TGCGCCAGCAGCTTAGTCAGCGGGGACACAGATACGCAGTATTTT.

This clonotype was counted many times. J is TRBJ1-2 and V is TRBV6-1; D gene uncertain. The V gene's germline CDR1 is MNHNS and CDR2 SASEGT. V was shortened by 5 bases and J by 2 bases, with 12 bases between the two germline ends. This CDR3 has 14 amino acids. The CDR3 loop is CASSTPAVNYGYTF. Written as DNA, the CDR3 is TGTGCCAGCAGTACACCGGCTGTGAACTATGGCTACACCTTC.

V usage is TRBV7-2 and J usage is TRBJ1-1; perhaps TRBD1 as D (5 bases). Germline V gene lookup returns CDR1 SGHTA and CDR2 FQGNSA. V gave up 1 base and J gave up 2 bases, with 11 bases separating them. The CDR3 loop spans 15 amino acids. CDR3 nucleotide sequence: TGTGCCAGCAGCTTAGTGGGGGTTCTTAACACTGAAGCTTTCTTT. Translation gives CASSLVGVLNTEAFF. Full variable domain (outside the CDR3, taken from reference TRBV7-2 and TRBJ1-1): GAGVSQSPSNKVTEKGKDVELRCDPISGHTALYWYRQSLGQGLEFLIYFQGNSAPDKSGLPSDRFSAERTGGSVSTLTIQRTQQEDSAVYLCASSLVGVLNTEAFFGQGTRLTVV.

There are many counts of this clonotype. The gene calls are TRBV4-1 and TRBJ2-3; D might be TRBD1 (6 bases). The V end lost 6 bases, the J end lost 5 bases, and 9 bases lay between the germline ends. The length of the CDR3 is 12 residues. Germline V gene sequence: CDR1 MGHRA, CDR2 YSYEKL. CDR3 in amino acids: CASSQQGDTQYF. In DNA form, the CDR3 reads TGCGCCAGCAGTCAACAGGGAGATACGCAGTATTTT.

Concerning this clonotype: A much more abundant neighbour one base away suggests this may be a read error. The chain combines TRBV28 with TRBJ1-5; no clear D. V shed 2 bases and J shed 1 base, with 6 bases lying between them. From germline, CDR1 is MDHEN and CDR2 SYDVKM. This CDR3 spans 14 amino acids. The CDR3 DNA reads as TGTGCCAGCAGTTTACTGGTCAGCAATCAGCCCCAGCATTTT. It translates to CASSLLVSNQPQHF. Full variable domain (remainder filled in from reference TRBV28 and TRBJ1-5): DVKVTQSSRYLVKRTGEKVFLECVQDMDHENMFWYRQDPGLGLRLIYFSYDVKMKEKGDIPEGYSVSREKKERFSLILESASTNQTSMYLCASSLLVSNQPQHFGDGTRLSIL.

The CDR3 sequence is CASSQGVVYNEQFF. The CDR3 DNA reads as TGCGCCAGCAGCCAAGGCGTGGTATACAATGAGCAGTTCTTC. This sequence joins TRBV4-3 and TRBJ2-1; the D is unclear. V was clipped by 1 base and J by 4 bases, with 8 bases between them. This CDR3 is 14 amino acids long. Germline CDR1 reads LGHNA; CDR2 reads YSLEER.

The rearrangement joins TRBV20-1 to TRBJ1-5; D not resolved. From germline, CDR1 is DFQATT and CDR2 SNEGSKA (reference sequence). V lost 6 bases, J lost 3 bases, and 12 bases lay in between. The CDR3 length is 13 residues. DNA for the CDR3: TGCAGTGCCCCTACATTGGACAATCAGCCCCAGCATTTT. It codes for CSAPTLDNQPQHF.

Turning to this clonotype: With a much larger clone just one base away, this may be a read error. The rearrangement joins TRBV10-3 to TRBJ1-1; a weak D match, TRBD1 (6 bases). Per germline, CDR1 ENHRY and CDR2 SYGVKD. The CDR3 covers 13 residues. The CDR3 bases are TGTGCCATCAGTGAATTCGGGGACACTAAAGCTTTCTTT. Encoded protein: CAISEFGDTKAFF.

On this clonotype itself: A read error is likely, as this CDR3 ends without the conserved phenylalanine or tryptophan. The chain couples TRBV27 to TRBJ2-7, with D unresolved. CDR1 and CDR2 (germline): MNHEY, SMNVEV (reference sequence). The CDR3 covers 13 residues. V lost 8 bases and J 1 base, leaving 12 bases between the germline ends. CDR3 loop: CASLSWKSYEQYS. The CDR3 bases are TGTGCCAGCCTATCCTGGAAGTCCTACGAGCAGTACTCC.

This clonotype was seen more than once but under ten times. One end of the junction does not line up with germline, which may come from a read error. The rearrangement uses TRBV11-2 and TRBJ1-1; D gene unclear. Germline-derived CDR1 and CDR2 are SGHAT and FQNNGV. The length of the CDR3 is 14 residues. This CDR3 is CASSFLGMNSEAFF. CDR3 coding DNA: TGTGCCAGCAGCTTTCTCGGAATGAACTCTGAAGCTTTCTTT. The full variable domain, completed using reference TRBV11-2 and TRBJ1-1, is EAGVAQSPRYKIIEKRQSVAFWCNPISGHATLYWYQQILGQGPKLLIQFQNNGVVDDSQLPKDRFSAERLKGVDSTLKIQPAKLEDSAVYLCASSFLGMNSEAFFGQGTRLTVV.

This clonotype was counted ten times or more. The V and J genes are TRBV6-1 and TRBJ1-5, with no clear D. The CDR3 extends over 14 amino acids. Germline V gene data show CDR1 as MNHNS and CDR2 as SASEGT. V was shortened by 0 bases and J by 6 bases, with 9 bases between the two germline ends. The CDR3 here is CASSEAGWGQPQHF. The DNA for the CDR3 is TGTGCCAGCAGTGAAGCGGGTTGGGGTCAGCCCCAGCATTTT.

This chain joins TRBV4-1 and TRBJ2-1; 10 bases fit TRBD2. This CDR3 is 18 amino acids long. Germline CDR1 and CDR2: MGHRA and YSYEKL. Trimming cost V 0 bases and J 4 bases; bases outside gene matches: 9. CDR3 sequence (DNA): TGCGCCAGCAGCCAAGATCTCCAGCGGGAGGGCCCTTACAATGAGCAGTTCTTC. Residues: CASSQDLQREGPYNEQFF.

CDR3 DNA: TGCAGTGATCCCCACCGGGACAGCCAAGAGACCCAGTACTTC. Translation gives CSDPHRDSQETQYF. The chain is built from TRBV20-1 and TRBJ2-5; TRBD1 agrees at 7 bases. Germline V lookup: CDR1 DFQATT, CDR2 SNEGSKA (reference sequence). This CDR3 region has 14 residues. Losses at the gene ends were 7 bases for V and 1 base for J; bases not matched to a gene: 9.

CDR3 residues: CASSFIRATEQFF. CDR3 in DNA: TGTGCCAGCAGCTTCATCAGGGCGACTGAGCAGTTCTTC. V and J are TRBV7-2 and TRBJ2-1; tentative D call: TRBD1 (5 bases). The CDR3 sequence is 13 residues long. The V gene lost 3 bases and the J gene lost 9 bases, with 12 bases spanning the gap. Germline CDR1 and CDR2: SGHTA and FQGNSA.

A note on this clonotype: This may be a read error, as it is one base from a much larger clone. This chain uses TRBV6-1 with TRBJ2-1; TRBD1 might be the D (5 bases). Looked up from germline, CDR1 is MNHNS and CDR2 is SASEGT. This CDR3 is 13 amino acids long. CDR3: CATSGYTYSEQFF. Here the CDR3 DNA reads TGTGCCACGTCAGGGTACACCTACAGTGAGCAGTTCTTC.

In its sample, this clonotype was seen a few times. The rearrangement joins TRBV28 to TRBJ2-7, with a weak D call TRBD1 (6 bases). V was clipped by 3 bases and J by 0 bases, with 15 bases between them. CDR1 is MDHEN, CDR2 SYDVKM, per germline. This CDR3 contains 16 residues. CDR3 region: CASSFLTGLSSYEQYF. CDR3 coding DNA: TGTGCCAGCAGTTTCCTAACAGGGTTGAGCTCCTACGAGCAGTACTTC. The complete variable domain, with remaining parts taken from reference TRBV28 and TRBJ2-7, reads DVKVTQSSRYLVKRTGEKVFLECVQDMDHENMFWYRQDPGLGLRLIYFSYDVKMKEKGDIPEGYSVSREKKERFSLILESASTNQTSMYLCASSFLTGLSSYEQYFGPGTRLTVT.

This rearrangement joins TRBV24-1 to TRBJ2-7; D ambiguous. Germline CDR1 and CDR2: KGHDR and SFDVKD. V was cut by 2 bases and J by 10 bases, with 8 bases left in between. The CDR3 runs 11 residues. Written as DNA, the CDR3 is TGTGCCACCAGTGATTCTGCAAATCAGTACTTC. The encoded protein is CATSDSANQYF.

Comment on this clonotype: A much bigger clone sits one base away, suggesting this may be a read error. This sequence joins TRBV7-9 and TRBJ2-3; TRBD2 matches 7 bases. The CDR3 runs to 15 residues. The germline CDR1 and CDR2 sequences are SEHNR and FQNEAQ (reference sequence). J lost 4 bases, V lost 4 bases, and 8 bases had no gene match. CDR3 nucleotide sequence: TGTGCCAGCAGCTACAAAGCGGGGAAGGCAGATACGCAGTATTTT. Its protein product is CASSYKAGKADTQYF.

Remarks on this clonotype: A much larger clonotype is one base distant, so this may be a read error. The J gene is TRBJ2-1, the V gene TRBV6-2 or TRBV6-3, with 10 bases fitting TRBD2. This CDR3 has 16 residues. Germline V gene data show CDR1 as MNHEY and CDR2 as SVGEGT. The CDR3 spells CVSSPSLAGVSNEQFF. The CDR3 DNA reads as TGTGTCAGCAGTCCTTCCCTAGCGGGAGTAAGTAATGAGCAGTTCTTC.

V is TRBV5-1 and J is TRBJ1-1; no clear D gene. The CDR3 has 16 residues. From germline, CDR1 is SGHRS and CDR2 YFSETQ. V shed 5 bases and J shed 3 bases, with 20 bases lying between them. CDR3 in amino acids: CASRLSTQDVDTEAFF. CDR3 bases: TGCGCCAGCAGGTTGTCTACCCAAGATGTGGACACTGAAGCTTTCTTT.

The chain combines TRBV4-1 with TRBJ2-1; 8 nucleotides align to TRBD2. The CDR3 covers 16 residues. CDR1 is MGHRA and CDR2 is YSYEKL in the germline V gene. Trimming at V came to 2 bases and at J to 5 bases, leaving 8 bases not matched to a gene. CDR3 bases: TGCGCCAGCAGCCAACCCGGGACTAGAAAAAACAATGAGCAGTTCTTC. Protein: CASSQPGTRKNNEQFF.